The present entry profiles one T cell receptor (beta chain) with its context. The antigen is unknown. The source of the sample is a study of cytomegalovirus exposure and HLA in healthy donors. Study context: HLA-typed donors were the source of about 85 million unique TCRs, which an early data release held.

Study-wide points: A few V segments could not be told apart, such as TRBV6-2 and TRBV6-3, and were left out. When a later analysis compared HLA-associated TCR beta chains with equally common others, the HLA-associated chains turned out to be more clonally expanded and to have lower generation probabilities. When analyzed later, a missense DCLRE1C variant was found to be linked to TCR beta V- and J-gene trimming.

The primer mix had 60 Vbeta and 13 Jbeta primers. Sequencing used immunoSEQ multiplex PCR; TCRdb keeps in-frame clones, though not all of them. Of 150,000 to 200,000 clones in the sample, roughly three quarters are singletons; the top ten hold 4% to 5%. Germline assignment: CDR1 SGHTA and CDR2 FQGNSA. CDR3 length equals 16 residues. With V trimmed by 5 bases and J by 2 bases, 11 bases remained unmatched. The source is a man aged 18 to 30 in good health and CMV-seropositive. The specimen sequenced was PBMCs. The chain links TRBV7-2 to TRBJ1-2, with 7 bases identical to TRBD1. The CDR3 DNA reads as TGTGCCAGCAGCCTAAAGGGTGGAGGGGGCAACTATGGCTACACCTTC. Amino acid sequence: CASSLKGGGGNYGYTF.